The 21 T cell receptor beta chains below come from one sample, sequenced in a study of CD4 T cells in relation to SARS-CoV-2 and coronaviruses. Data came from immunoSEQ multiplex PCR; TCRdb stores just in-frame clones and leaves some out. The table lists 15,000 or so clones, roughly 82% of them singletons. Their cognate antigens are unknown. The unexposed donors gave CD4+ T cells in about 2011-2019, prior to COVID-19. The cells were cultured for 10 days before CD4+ T cells were isolated. Sequenced sample: CD4+ T cells from PBMCs, cultured in vitro. The receptors shown here come from a human donor in good health.

The V gene is TRBV6-2 or TRBV6-3, the J gene TRBJ2-7; D is uncertain. Germline assignment: CDR1 MNHEY and CDR2 SVGEGT. CDR3 length: 13 amino acids. V lost 5 bases and J 4 bases, leaving 12 bases between the germline ends. CDR3 coding DNA: TGTGCCAGCAGTCTCCCAACACCTTACGAGCAGTACTTC. Residues: CASSLPTPYEQYF.

This chain joins TRBV11-3 and TRBJ2-7; TRBD2 aligns across 11 bases. Per the germline V gene, CDR1 is SGHNT and CDR2 is YENEEA. V lost 5 bases, J lost 5 bases, and 8 bases stayed unmatched. There are 15 residues in the CDR3. CDR3 DNA: TGTGCCAGCAGCCCGAGTGGGACTAGCGGTAACGAGCAGTACTTC. As protein: CASSPSGTSGNEQYF.

The chain joins TRBV7-2 to TRBJ2-7; D is uncertain. In germline, CDR1 is SGHTA, CDR2 FQGNSA. V gave up 1 base and J gave up 0 bases, with 13 bases separating them. The CDR3 totals 16 residues. The CDR3: CASSLVGQTSSYEQYF. In nucleotides, the CDR3 is TGTGCCAGCAGCTTAGTAGGGCAGACGAGCTCCTACGAGCAGTACTTC.

The chain couples TRBV19 to TRBJ2-5, with TRBD1 matching over 9 bases. This CDR3 is 15 amino acids long. Trimming at V came to 7 bases and at J to 2 bases, leaving 8 bases not matched to a gene. The germline V gene has CDR1 LNHDA and CDR2 SQIVND (reference sequence). The chain's CDR3 is CASTPDRGAQETQYF. The CDR3 nucleotides read TGTGCCAGTACCCCGGACAGGGGCGCGCAAGAGACCCAGTACTTC.

This sequence joins TRBV2 and TRBJ2-5; TRBD2 matches at 11 bases. In germline, CDR1 is SNHLY, CDR2 FYNNEI. Trimming at V came to 6 bases and at J to 0 bases, leaving 3 bases not matched to a gene. CDR3 length equals 15 residues. The CDR3 bases are TGTGCCAGCAGCGAACTAGCGGGGGACCAAGAGACCCAGTACTTC. The encoded protein is CASSELAGDQETQYF.

This clone was detected a few times. This chain connects TRBV7-2 to TRBJ2-7, with 7 bases that match TRBD1. Germline CDR1 and CDR2: SGHTA and FQGNSA. The junction had 0 bases not matched to a gene; V was cut back by 5 bases and J by 5 bases. CDR3 length: 11 residues. The CDR3 spells CASSTGDEQYF. The CDR3 DNA is TGTGCCAGCAGCACAGGGGACGAGCAGTACTTC.

CDR3: CASSANYGYTF. The CDR3 DNA reads TGTGCCAGCAGCGCTAACTATGGCTACACCTTC. The chain combines TRBV9 with TRBJ1-2, with D unclear. Trimming removed 3 bases from V and 0 bases from J, with 0 bases in between. CDR1 is SGDLS, CDR2 YYNGEE, per germline. The CDR3 sequence is 11 residues long.

The CDR3 DNA follows: TGTGCCAGCAGTGACTTTATGGGACAGGGTGGTGAAAAACTGTTTTTT. Its translation: CASSDFMGQGGEKLFF. The chain combines TRBV6-1 with TRBJ1-4, with TRBD1 matching 9 bases. V trimming: 3 bases; J trimming: 7 bases; junction bases outside the gene matches: 9. This CDR3 is built from 16 residues. CDR1 is MNHNS and CDR2 is SASEGT in the germline V gene.

This chain uses TRBV9 with TRBJ2-7, with TRBD2 matching 14 bases. V lost 2 bases, J lost 2 bases, and 6 bases stayed unmatched. This CDR3 comprises 17 residues. Looked up from germline, CDR1 is SGDLS and CDR2 is YYNGEE. CDR3 sequence (DNA): TGTGCCAGCAGCGTCGGGACTAGCGGGAGAGGGGCCTACGAGCAGTACTTC. This translates into CASSVGTSGRGAYEQYF.

The chain links TRBV19 to TRBJ1-6; D not resolved. V was trimmed by 6 bases and J by 5 bases, leaving 14 bases between them. CDR3 length: 15 residues. Germline CDR1 is LNHDA and CDR2 is SQIVND (reference sequence). The CDR3 DNA reads TGTGCCAGTAGGCCGCAGAGATCTGATAATTCACCCCTCCACTTT. The encoded protein is CASRPQRSDNSPLHF.

The chain employs TRBV3-1 (or the pseudogene TRBV3-2) and TRBJ2-1, with D tentatively TRBD2 (5 bases). This CDR3 is 15 amino acids long. V lost 0 bases and J 6 bases, leaving 12 bases between the germline ends. CDR1 LGHDT and CDR2 YNNKEL come from the germline V gene (reference sequence). The CDR3, as DNA: TGTGCCAGCAGCCAAGAGCCCGGGATCCCCAATGAGCAGTTCTTC. It translates to CASSQEPGIPNEQFF.

The chain uses TRBV2 and TRBJ2-7; a weak D match, TRBD1 (6 bases). There are 12 residues in the CDR3. The germline V gene has CDR1 SNHLY and CDR2 FYNNEI. Trimming cost V 3 bases and J 4 bases, with 7 bases left between them. The CDR3 DNA reads as TGTGCCAGCAGTGACAGGGGTTACGAGCAGTACTTC. It translates to CASSDRGYEQYF.

The rearrangement uses TRBV7-2 and TRBJ2-2; D is unclear. The CDR3 totals 15 residues. Germline V gene sequence: CDR1 SGHTA, CDR2 FQGNSA. V gave up 5 bases and J gave up 5 bases, with 15 bases separating them. CDR3 bases: TGTGCCAGCAGCCCTCCGGGTCCGCAGACCGGGGAGCTGTTTTTT. It specifies CASSPPGPQTGELFF. Full variable domain (missing parts from reference TRBV7-2 and TRBJ2-2): GAGVSQSPSNKVTEKGKDVELRCDPISGHTALYWYRQSLGQGLEFLIYFQGNSAPDKSGLPSDRFSAERTGGSVSTLTIQRTQQEDSAVYLCASSPPGPQTGELFFGEGSRLTVL.

Regarding this clone: A read error may account for a junction end that differs from germline. This chain connects TRBV7-8 to TRBJ2-3; 8 bases line up with TRBD1. Germline V gene data show CDR1 as SGHVS and CDR2 as FQNEAQ. The CDR3 totals 14 residues. Here the CDR3 reads CANSSRGRADTQYF. The CDR3 nucleotides are TGTGCCAACAGCTCCAGGGGGCGAGCAGATACGCAGTATTTT.

The CDR3 nucleotides read TGTGCCAGCAGCGCCGCCGGGAGTACCACCACAGATACGCAGTATTTT. Amino acids: CASSAAGSTTTDTQYF. This chain uses TRBV11-3 with TRBJ2-3; tentative D call: TRBD2 (6 bases). Trimming took off 5 bases at V and 2 bases at J, with 17 bases between the two ends. Germline CDR1 reads SGHNT; CDR2 reads YENEEA. This CDR3 is built from 16 residues.

The V and J genes are TRBV4-2 and TRBJ1-3; no firm D call. Germline V gives CDR1 LGHNA, CDR2 YNFKEQ. V lost 0 bases and J 2 bases, leaving 11 bases between the germline ends. The CDR3 loop spans 16 amino acids. DNA for the CDR3: TGTGCCAGCAGCCAAGATCCGCAGGAGACTGGAAACACCATATATTTT. Residues: CASSQDPQETGNTIYF.

J is TRBJ2-5 and V is TRBV7-2; D ambiguous. V dropped 7 bases and J dropped 0 bases, with 12 bases sitting between them. CDR1 SGHTA and CDR2 FQGNSA come from the germline V gene. This CDR3 region has 14 residues. DNA for the CDR3: TGTGCCAGCACCCTTCGCGCCTACCAAGAGACCCAGTACTTC. Amino acid sequence: CASTLRAYQETQYF.

The chain joins TRBV29-1 to TRBJ2-1; D is possibly TRBD2 (5 bases). The CDR3 has 11 amino acids. V was shortened by 5 bases and J by 8 bases, with 10 bases between the two germline ends. Germline CDR1 SQVTM, CDR2 ANQGSEA. The CDR3: CSVRTSDEQFF. The DNA for the CDR3 is TGCAGCGTTAGGACTTCTGATGAGCAGTTCTTC.

This chain connects TRBV10-3 to TRBJ2-2; D is unresolved. The CDR3 contains 16 residues. V lost 4 bases to trimming and J lost 1 base, with 13 bases between them. Germline assignment: CDR1 ENHRY and CDR2 SYGVKD. The CDR3 region is CAISVLLVRNTGELFF. The CDR3 DNA sequence: TGTGCCATCAGTGTCCTCCTAGTCAGGAACACCGGGGAGCTGTTTTTT.

The chain couples TRBV2 to TRBJ2-3; D unclear. The CDR3 is made up of 13 amino acids. Germline assignment: CDR1 SNHLY and CDR2 FYNNEI. Trimming removed 7 bases from V and 6 bases from J, with 14 bases in between. The CDR3 sequence: CASKPGLLDTQYF. The DNA for the CDR3 is TGTGCCAGCAAGCCGGGCCTTTTGGATACGCAGTATTTT.

The chain joins TRBV2 to TRBJ1-1; D call uncertain. CDR1 and CDR2 (germline): SNHLY, FYNNEI. CDR3 length equals 13 residues. V dropped 4 bases and J dropped 5 bases, with 11 bases sitting between them. The CDR3 protein is CASSGPLGTEAFF. The CDR3 DNA is TGTGCCAGCAGTGGACCCCTGGGGACTGAAGCTTTCTTT.